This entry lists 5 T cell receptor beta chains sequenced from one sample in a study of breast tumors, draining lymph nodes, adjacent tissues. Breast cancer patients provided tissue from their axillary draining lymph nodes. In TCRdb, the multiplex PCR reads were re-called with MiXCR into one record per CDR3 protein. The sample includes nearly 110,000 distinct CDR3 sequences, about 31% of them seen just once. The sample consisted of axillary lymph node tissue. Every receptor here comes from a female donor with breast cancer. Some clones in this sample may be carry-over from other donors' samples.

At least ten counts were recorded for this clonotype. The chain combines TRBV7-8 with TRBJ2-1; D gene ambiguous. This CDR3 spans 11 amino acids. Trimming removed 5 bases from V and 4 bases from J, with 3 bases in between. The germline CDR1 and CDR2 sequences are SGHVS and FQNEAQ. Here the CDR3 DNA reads TGTGCCAGCAGCGATTACAATGAGCAGTTCTTC. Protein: CASSDYNEQFF.

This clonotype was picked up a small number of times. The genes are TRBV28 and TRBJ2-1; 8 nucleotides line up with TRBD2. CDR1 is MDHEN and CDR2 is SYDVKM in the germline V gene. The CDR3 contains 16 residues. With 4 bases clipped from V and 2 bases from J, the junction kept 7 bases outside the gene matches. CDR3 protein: CASSSDTSGPYNEQFF. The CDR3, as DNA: TGTGCCAGCAGTTCCGACACTAGCGGACCCTACAATGAGCAGTTCTTC. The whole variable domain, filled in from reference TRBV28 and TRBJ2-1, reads DVKVTQSSRYLVKRTGEKVFLECVQDMDHENMFWYRQDPGLGLRLIYFSYDVKMKEKGDIPEGYSVSREKKERFSLILESASTNQTSMYLCASSSDTSGPYNEQFFGPGTRLTVL.

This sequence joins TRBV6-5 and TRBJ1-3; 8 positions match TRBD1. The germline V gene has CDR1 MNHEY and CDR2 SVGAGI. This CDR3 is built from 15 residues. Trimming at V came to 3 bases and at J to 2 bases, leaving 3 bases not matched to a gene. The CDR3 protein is CASSYSQGAGNTIYF. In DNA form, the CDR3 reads TGTGCCAGCAGTTATTCACAGGGGGCTGGAAACACCATATATTTT.

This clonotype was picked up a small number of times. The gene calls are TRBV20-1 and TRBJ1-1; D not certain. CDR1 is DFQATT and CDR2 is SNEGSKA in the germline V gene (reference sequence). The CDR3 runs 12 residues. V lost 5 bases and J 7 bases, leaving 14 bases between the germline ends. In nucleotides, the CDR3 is TGCAGTGCTGGACGTCCACAAGGTGAAGCTTTCTTT. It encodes CSAGRPQGEAFF.

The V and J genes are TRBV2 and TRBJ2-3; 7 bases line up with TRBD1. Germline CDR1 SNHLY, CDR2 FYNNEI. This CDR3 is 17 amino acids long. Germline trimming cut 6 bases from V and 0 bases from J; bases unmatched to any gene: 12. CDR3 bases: TGTGCCAGCAGCACTCAATCTCCGGGACAGAGCACAGATACGCAGTATTTT. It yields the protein CASSTQSPGQSTDTQYF.